The sequence of this TCR beta chain was determined in a study of blood T cell repertoires in COVID-19 (dated by TCRdb to the early 2020s). General notes on the study: The collaborator samples originated in the United States, Italy and Spain and spanned the acute and convalescent phases of COVID-19. The material from the prospective study consisted of cDNA or gDNA derived from T cells, B-cell-depleted T cells, or PBMCs. The dataset comprised deeply sampled blood TCRbeta repertoires from subjects exposed to, actively infected with, or recovered from COVID-19. The repertoires were released in a freely available public database intended as a resource for research on the immune response to SARS-CoV-2. Samples came from the ongoing ImmuneRACE study (first 160 participants) plus 1,254 subjects from 6 global collaborators. Nearly every sample came with metadata listing a de-identified subject ID, COVID-19 status, age in years and sex. HLA class I and class II types, where available, came from metadata supplied by the sample provider rather than from assay-based typing. Points the paper makes about the study in general: Clinical and demographic metadata were provided uncurated, with the amount varying by source and participant.

The immunoSEQ Assay, a bias-controlled multiplex PCR, was used to amplify TCRbeta CDR3 regions from genomic DNA. The original methods were these. Within the assay, amplification of reference gene primers was used to estimate how many nucleated cells each sample contained. Sequence reads were collapsed and filtered to measure the absolute abundance of every unique TCRbeta CDR3 rearrangement. For each sample, productive Simpson clonality was calculated as the square root of Simpson's diversity index across productive rearrangements. TCRdb provides this immuneACCESS table in a form limited to in-frame rearrangements. Some clones are lacking; in checked studies, under half of them reflect an unresolved V gene, and why the rest are absent is not known. The V and J calls and clone size are taken from that table; D and trimming were inferred from the DNA. The sample table records 300,000 to 350,000 clones; around 90% of these occur just once. In total, the top ten clones hold about 2% of the sample.

Details on this clone: This clone's antigen is unknown. Base qualities were left out, and no much larger clone turns up one base away.

Each collaborating institution followed its own protocols to collect whole blood in K2EDTA tubes. Collaborator samples were shipped for TCRbeta analysis as frozen whole blood, isolated PBMCs, or DNA extracted from either sample type. The clonotype was recovered from a man aged 18 to 30 with active or convalescent COVID-19. The sample was peripheral blood.

This receptor has the CDR3 CASSFWGTGGGNTIYF. In nucleotide form, the sequence is TGTGCCAGCAGCTTTTGGGGCACAGGGGGCGGAAACACCATATATTTT. This receptor chain uses TRBV7-8 and TRBJ1-3; 9 central nucleotides agree with TRBD1. From the cysteine up to the phenylalanine, the CDR3 has a length of 16 residues. The CDR3 DNA has 48 bases and is translated from base 1. V is trimmed back by 3 bases and J by 4 bases, and the junction contains 7 bases that no gene match accounts for. Taken from the germline V gene, the CDR1 and CDR2 loops are SGHVS and FQNEAQ.